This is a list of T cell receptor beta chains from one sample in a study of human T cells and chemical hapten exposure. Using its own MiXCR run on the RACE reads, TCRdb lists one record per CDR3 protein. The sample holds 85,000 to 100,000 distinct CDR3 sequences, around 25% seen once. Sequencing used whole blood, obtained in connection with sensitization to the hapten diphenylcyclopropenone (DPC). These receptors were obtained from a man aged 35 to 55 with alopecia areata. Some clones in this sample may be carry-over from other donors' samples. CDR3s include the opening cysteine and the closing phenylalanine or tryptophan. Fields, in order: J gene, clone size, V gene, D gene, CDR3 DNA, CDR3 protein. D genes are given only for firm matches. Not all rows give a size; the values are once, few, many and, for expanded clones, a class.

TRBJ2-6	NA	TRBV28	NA	TGTGCCAGCAGTCATCTCCCTTCCGGGGCCAACGTCCTGACTTTC	CASSHLPSGANVLTF
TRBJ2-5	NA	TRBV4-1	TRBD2	TGCGCCAGCAGCCAAGAGGGATGGGGGAGGGCCTCTGAGACCCAGTACTTC	CASSQEGWGRASETQYF
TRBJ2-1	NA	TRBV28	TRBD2	TGTGCCAGCACCCCGCTAGCGGGGCCCCCGTTCTTC	CASTPLAGPPFF
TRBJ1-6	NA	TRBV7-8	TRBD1	TGTGCCAGCACCCCCAATGGGGCAGGGGGTCGGATAAATTCACCCCTCCACTTT	CASTPNGAGGRINSPLHF
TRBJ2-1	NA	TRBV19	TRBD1	TGTGCCAGTAGTAGATGGACAGGGGCTGGGAATGAGCAGTTCTTC	CASSRWTGAGNEQFF
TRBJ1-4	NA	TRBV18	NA	TGTGCCAGCTCACCTCCGGAGAGGAAACTGTTTTTT	CASSPPERKLFF
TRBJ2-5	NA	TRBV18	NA	TGTGCCAGCTCACATGGAAAGGGGACCCAGTACTTC	CASSHGKGTQYF
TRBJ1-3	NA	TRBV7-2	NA	TGTGCCAGCAGCTTAGGTCAGAGACTAAACACCATATATTTT	CASSLGQRLNTIYF
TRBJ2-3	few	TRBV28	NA	TGTGCCACCACGACCGGGAGCGCGACTCGGAATACGCAGTATTTT	CATTTGSATRNTQYF
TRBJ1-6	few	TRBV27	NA	TGTGCCAGCAGTTTATCCACAGTTTCCGTGGGTTCACCCCTCCACTTT	CASSLSTVSVGSPLHF
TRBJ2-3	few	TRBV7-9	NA	TGTGCCAGCAGCTTAGTGGGGATTTTGGCAGATACGCAGTATTTT	CASSLVGILADTQYF
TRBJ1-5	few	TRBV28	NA	TGTGCCACCTTAGCAGGGAGCGGCAATCAGCCCCAGCATTTT	CATLAGSGNQPQHF
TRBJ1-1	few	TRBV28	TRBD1	TGTGCCAGCAGATCACCCAGGGGGGGGACAGCTTTCTTT	CASRSPRGGTAFF
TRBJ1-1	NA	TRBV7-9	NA	TGTGCCAGCAGCGAAACCCTACGGCGTACTGAAGCTTTCTTT	CASSETLRRTEAFF
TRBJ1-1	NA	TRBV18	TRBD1	TGTGCCAGCTCACCAGAACGAACAGGGGTCCCTATGAACACTGAAGCTTTCTTT	CASSPERTGVPMNTEAFF
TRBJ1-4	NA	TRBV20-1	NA	TGCAGTGCTAGAGAGTGGGAAGGCTTTAATGAAAAACTGTTTTTT	CSAREWEGFNEKLFF
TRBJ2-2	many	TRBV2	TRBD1	TGTGCCACCGGGACAGGGGGCAACACCGGGGAGCTGTTTTTT	CATGTGGNTGELFF
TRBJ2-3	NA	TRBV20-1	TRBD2	TGCAGTGCTAGGCGCCTAGCGGGAGAGACAGATACGCAGTATTTT	CSARRLAGETDTQYF
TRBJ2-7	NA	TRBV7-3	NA	TGTGCCAGCAGCTCTACAGGATTGGGACCAGGGTCCCACGAGCAGTACTTC	CASSSTGLGPGSHEQYF
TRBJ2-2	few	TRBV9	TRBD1	TGTGCCAGCAGCTTCCGACAGGGGAACACCGGGGAGCTGTTTTTT	CASSFRQGNTGELFF
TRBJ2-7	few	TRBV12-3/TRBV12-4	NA	TGTGCCAGCAGTTTTAAGGGCGAGCAGTACTTC	CASSFKGEQYF
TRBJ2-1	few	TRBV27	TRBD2	TGTGCCAGCAGTTTGGGGACAGGGGTTCGGACTAGCGGGAACTACAATGAGCAGTTCTTC	CASSLGTGVRTSGNYNEQFF
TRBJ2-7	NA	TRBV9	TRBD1	TGTGCCAGCAGCCCCCGACAGGGTAGTATAGACGAGCAGTACTTC	CASSPRQGSIDEQYF
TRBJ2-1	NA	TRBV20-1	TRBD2	TGCAGTGCTAGAGACTCGACTAGCGGGAGGTACAATGAGCAGTTCTTC	CSARDSTSGRYNEQFF
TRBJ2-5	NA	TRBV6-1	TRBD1	TGTGCCAGCAAGGGCCCGGGACAGGGCCAGGAGACCCAGTACTTC	CASKGPGQGQETQYF
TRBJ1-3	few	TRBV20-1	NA	TGCAGTGCTAGCCCAGGGAGAAACTCTGGAAACACCATATATTTT	CSASPGRNSGNTIYF
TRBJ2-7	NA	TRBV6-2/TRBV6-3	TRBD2	TGTGCCAGCAGTAGCCAGCGGGACTCCTACGAGCAGTACTTC	CASSSQRDSYEQYF
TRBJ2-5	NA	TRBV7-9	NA	TGTGCCAGCAGCTTAGTGACGGAGACCCAGTACTTC	CASSLVTETQYF
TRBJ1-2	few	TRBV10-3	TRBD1	TGTGCCATCAGCTCGGGACAGACGGGGGACGGCTACACCTTC	CAISSGQTGDGYTF
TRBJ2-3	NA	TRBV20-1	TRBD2	TGCAGTGCTAGGGGGGCCCTAGCGGGAGGGCCCCCAGATACGCAGTATTTT	CSARGALAGGPPDTQYF
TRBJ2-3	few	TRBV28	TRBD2	TGTGCCAGCAGTTTCCCCCTAGCGGGAGGACCTAGCACAGATACGCAGTATTTT	CASSFPLAGGPSTDTQYF
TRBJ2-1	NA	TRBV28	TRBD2	TGTGCCAGCAGTTTATTCGGACTAGGCCTCCACAATGAGCAGTTCTTC	CASSLFGLGLHNEQFF
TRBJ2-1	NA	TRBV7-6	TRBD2	TGTGCCAGCAGCCCCGCCCCTAGCGGGAGAAGTTACAATGAGCAGTTCTTC	CASSPAPSGRSYNEQFF
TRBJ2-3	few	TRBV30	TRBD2	TGTGCCTGGAGTCTCCTGACTAGCGGGCCGACCATGGCGCAGTATTTT	CAWSLLTSGPTMAQYF
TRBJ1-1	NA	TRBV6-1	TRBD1	TGTGCCAGCAGGGAGATGACAGGGGGCTATGAAGCTTTCTTT	CASREMTGGYEAFF
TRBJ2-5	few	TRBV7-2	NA	TGTGCCAGCAGCCCGCGGGGAACCCTGGGCCAAGAGACCCAGTACTTC	CASSPRGTLGQETQYF
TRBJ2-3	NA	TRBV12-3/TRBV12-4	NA	TGTGCCAGCAGTTTAGAAGGGGGGGATACGCAGTATTTT	CASSLEGGDTQYF
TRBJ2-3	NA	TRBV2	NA	TGTGCCAGCAGTGCGGGATCAGATACGCAGTATTTT	CASSAGSDTQYF
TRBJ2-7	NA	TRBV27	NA	TGTGCCAGCTCTAGCGCCTCTTTGGAGCAGTACTTC	CASSSASLEQYF
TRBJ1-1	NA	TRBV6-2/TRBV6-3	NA	TGTGCCAGCAGCTTCAAGATGAACACTGAAGCTTTCTTT	CASSFKMNTEAFF
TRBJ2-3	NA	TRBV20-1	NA	TGCAGTGCTAGAGTCGAGTCTAGCACAGATACGCAGTATTTT	CSARVESSTDTQYF
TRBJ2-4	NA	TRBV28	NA	TGTGCCAGCAGTTTAAGCCCATACAGCCCTGACCCCAAAAACATTCAGTACTTC	CASSLSPYSPDPKNIQYF
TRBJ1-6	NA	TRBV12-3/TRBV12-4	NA	TGTGCCAGCAGTTTAGGCGGACAGAATTCACCCCTCCACTTT	CASSLGGQNSPLHF
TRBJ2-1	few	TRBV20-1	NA	TGCAGTGTTGGGACCGGCGGCAATGAGCAGTTCTTC	CSVGTGGNEQFF
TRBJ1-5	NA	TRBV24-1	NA	TGTGCCACCAGTGTGTCCGGCAACAATCAGCCCCAGCATTTT	CATSVSGNNQPQHF
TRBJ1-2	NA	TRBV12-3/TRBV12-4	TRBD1	TGTGCCAGCAGCCGCGACAGGGGCTATGGCTACACCTTC	CASSRDRGYGYTF
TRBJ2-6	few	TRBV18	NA	TGTGCCAGCTCACCAAAGGGGATCTCGTCCCCGACCAGATCTGGGGCCAACGTCCTGACTTTC	CASSPKGISSPTRSGANVLTF
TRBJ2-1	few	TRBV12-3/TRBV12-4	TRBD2	TGTGCCAGCAGCGGGACTAGCGGGAGGTATGAGCAGTTCTTC	CASSGTSGRYEQFF